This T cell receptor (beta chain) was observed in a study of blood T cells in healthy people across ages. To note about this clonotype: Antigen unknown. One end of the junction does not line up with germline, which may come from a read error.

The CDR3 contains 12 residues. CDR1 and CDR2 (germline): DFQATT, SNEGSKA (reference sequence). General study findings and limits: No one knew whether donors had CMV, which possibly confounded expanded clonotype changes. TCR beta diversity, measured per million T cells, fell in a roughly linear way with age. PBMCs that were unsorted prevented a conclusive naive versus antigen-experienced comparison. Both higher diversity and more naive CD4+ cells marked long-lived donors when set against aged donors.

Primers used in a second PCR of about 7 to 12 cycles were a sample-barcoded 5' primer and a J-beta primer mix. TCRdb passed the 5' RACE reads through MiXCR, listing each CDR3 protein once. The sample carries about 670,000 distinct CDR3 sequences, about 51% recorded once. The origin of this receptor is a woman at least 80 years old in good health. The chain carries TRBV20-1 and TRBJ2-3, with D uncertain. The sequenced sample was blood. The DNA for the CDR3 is TGCCGTGCTCGCTCCGCCACAGATACGCAGTATTTT. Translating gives CRARSATDTQYF.